This T cell receptor beta chain came from a study of shared clonotypes between healthy human individuals. Overall study context: Researchers assigned three CD4 naive, three CD4 memory, two CD8 naive and one CD8 memory plate to each donor.

The CDR3 runs 13 residues. Trimming cost V 5 bases and J 6 bases, with 11 bases left between them. Germline CDR1 is SSHAT and CDR2 is FNYEAQ (reference sequence). General study results and limits: Rarefaction curves obtained for sorted subsets showed sequencing incomplete despite large depth.

Of note for this clone: Its antigen remains unknown.

Clones were sequenced by immunoSEQ multiplex PCR, and TCRdb holds only the in-frame ones, with some missing. The top ten clones hold approximately 0.4% of a sample with about 2.3 million clones, around 92% of them seen once. Source material: naive CD4+ T cells from PBMCs. Subset described: CD45RA+ positively selected. This sequence originates from a man aged 18 to 35 in good health. Some clones in this sample may be carry-over from other donors' samples. This chain links TRBV7-7 with TRBJ2-1; no definite D call. CDR3 nucleotide sequence: TGTGCCAGCAGCCCTTCGCCCGGCAATGAGCAGTTCTTC. It translates to CASSPSPGNEQFF.